Listed below are T cell receptor beta chains from one sample, sequenced in a study of response to subunit inactivated influenza vaccine. TCRdb re-derived calls from the RT-PCR reads in MiXCR, one entry per CDR3 protein. This sample has around 520,000 distinct CDR3 sequences, with approximately 10% found just once. The specimen was PBMCs from blood, collected on the day of vaccination. Every receptor here comes from a man over 45 who received an inactivated influenza vaccine. Each CDR3 is given without its conserved first and last residue.

>TRBJ2-7|TRBV7-9
ASSSGVLYEQY
>TRBJ2-1|TRBV11-2
ASSLPPGLAGASYNEQF
>TRBJ2-2|TRBV18
ASSPVTSGTSNTGELF
>TRBJ2-7|TRBV28
ASSLTGWSYEQY
>TRBJ2-5|TRBV28
ASSGGRNQETQY
>TRBJ2-1|TRBV14
ASSWTSGTYEQF
>TRBJ1-2|TRBV19
ASRTGWGFYGYT
>TRBJ1-3|TRBV5-6
ASKEYRTLGNTIY
>TRBJ2-7|TRBV6-2/TRBV6-3
ASTNWVYEQY
>TRBJ2-1|TRBV6-2/TRBV6-3
ASNNGASNEQF
>TRBJ2-5|TRBV10-3
AIRSQETQY
>TRBJ2-3|TRBV6-1
ASRPVASTDTQY
>TRBJ2-7|TRBV21-1
ASSKGSLAGGGYEQY
>TRBJ1-4|TRBV4-2
ASSQQDRNNEKLF
>TRBJ1-6|TRBV6-1
ASSEAGPNNSPLH
>TRBJ2-5|TRBV20-1
SASATRTDQETQY
>TRBJ2-5|TRBV3-1
ASSQDWAAGVQETQY
>TRBJ1-5|TRBV20-1
SASRFNQPQH
>TRBJ2-1|TRBV10-3
AISESGGESEQF
>TRBJ1-6|TRBV3-1
ASRGQGVFPLH
>TRBJ1-6|TRBV6-6
ASSPGRMQPLH
>TRBJ1-2|TRBV7-9
ASFGDRVENYGYT
>TRBJ2-6|TRBV5-1
ASSFPGGAGANVLT
>TRBJ2-5|TRBV4-1
ASSQDRGYQETQY
>TRBJ2-1|TRBV30
AWRSYNEQF
>TRBJ2-2|TRBV12-3/TRBV12-4
ASSLMGGRNTGELF
>TRBJ2-1|TRBV7-9
ASSLIRTGSNEQF
>TRBJ2-2|TRBV20-1
SAARGAFPLF
>TRBJ2-3|TRBV7-3
ASRPNLAGGPSSTDTQY
>TRBJ2-2|TRBV6-2/TRBV6-3
ASRPTSSGELF
>TRBJ2-3|TRBV10-3
ATGQTSSTDTQY
>TRBJ2-7|TRBV11-2
ASSDGLDYEQY
>TRBJ2-7|TRBV20-1
SVLRAGPPYEQY
>TRBJ2-1|TRBV5-1
ASSLVTEEQF
>TRBJ2-2|TRBV20-1
SARDPTSGGAGELF